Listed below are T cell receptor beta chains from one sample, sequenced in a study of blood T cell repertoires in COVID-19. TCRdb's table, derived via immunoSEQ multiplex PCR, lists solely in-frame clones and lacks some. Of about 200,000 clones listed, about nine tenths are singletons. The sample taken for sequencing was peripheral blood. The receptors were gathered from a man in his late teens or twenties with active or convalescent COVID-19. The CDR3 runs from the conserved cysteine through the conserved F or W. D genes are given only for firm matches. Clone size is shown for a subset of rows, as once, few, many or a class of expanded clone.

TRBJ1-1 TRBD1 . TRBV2 CASRTGENTEAFF TGTGCCAGCAGGACAGGGGAGAACACTGAAGCTTTCTTT
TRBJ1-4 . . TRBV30 CAWSGYRTTNEKLFF TGTGCCTGGAGTGGATACAGGACCACTAATGAAAAACTGTTTTTT
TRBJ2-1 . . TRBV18 CASSPLNNEQFF TGTGCCAGCTCACCCCTTAACAATGAGCAGTTCTTC
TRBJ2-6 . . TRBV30 CAWSVARTNSGANVLTF TGTGCCTGGAGTGTTGCCAGGACTAACTCTGGGGCCAACGTCCTGACTTTC
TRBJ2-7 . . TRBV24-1 CATSERASAVVYF TGTGCCACCAGTGAGAGGGCCTCCGCTGTCGTGTACTTC
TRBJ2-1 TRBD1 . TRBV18 CASRPGTGGSAGGPNEQFF TGTGCCAGCCGTCCCGGGACAGGGGGCTCAGCGGGCGGACCCAATGAGCAGTTCTTC
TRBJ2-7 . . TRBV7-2 CASSTRGRPNYEQYF TGTGCCAGCAGCACCAGGGGGAGGCCCAACTACGAGCAGTACTTC
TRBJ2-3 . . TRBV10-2 CASSEADTQYF TGCGCCAGCAGTGAGGCGGATACGCAGTATTTT
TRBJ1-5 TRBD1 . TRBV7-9 CASSSEAGTGGDSNQPQHF TGTGCCAGCAGCTCTGAGGCGGGGACAGGGGGAGATAGCAATCAGCCCCAGCATTTT
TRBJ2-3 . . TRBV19 CASSIGRRFTDTQYF TGTGCCAGTAGTATCGGTCGGAGGTTCACAGATACGCAGTATTTT
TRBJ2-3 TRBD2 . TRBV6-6 CASSWTSGGADTQYF TGTGCCAGCAGTTGGACTAGCGGGGGTGCAGATACGCAGTATTTT
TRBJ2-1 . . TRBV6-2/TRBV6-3 CASSYNRLDSYNEQFF TGTGCCAGCAGTTACAACAGACTAGACTCCTACAATGAGCAGTTCTTC
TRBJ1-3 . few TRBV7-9 CASSLDRASGNTIYF TGTGCCAGCAGCTTAGACAGAGCCTCTGGAAACACCATATATTTT
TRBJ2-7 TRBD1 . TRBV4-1 CASSQRIQGQGAFHEQYF TGCGCCAGCAGCCAACGAATCCAGGGACAGGGGGCATTTCACGAGCAGTACTTC
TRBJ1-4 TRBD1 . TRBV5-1 CASSTGASGGEKLFF TGCGCCAGCAGCACAGGGGCCTCGGGCGGTGAAAAACTGTTTTTT
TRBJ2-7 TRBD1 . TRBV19 CASSPGTGGEQYF TGTGCCAGTAGTCCAGGGACAGGTGGCGAGCAGTACTTC
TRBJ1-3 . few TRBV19 CASSNPAQAAGNTIYF TGTGCCAGTAGTAACCCCGCCCAGGCCGCTGGAAACACCATATATTTT
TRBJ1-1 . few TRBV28 CASSSQREEAFF TGTGCCAGCAGTTCTCAAAGGGAGGAAGCTTTCTTT
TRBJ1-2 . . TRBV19 CASWTSNYGYTF TGTGCCTCCTGGACAAGCAACTATGGCTACACCTTC
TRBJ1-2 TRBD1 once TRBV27 CASSQPGQEKGGYTF TGTGCCAGCAGTCAGCCGGGACAGGAAAAGGGCGGCTACACCTTC
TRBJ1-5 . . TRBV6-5 CASSYSRDSGQPQHF TGTGCCAGCAGTTACTCGAGGGATTCGGGTCAGCCCCAGCATTTT
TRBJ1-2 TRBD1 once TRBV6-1 CASSVSPLSQGNYGYTF TGTGCCAGCAGTGTCTCGCCGTTGTCACAGGGGAACTATGGCTACACCTTC
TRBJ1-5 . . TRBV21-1 CASSKVGTSSNQPQHF TGTGCCAGCAGCAAAGTGGGGACAAGTAGCAATCAGCCCCAGCATTTT
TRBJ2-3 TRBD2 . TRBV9 CASSVGTSELTDTQYF TGTGCCAGCAGCGTAGGGACTAGCGAACTCACAGATACGCAGTATTTT
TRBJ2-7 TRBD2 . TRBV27 CASGRVYEQYF TGTGCCAGCGGGAGGGTCTACGAGCAGTACTTC
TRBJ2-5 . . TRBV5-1 CASSLSGETQYF TGCGCCAGCAGCTTGTCAGGAGAGACCCAGTACTTC
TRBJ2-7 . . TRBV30 CAWSNPPSGRKYEQYF TGTGCCTGGAGTAACCCTCCCAGCGGTAGGAAGTACGAGCAGTACTTC
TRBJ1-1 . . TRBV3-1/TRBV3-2 CASSQGPGTEAFF TGTGCCAGCAGCCAAGGTCCGGGGACTGAAGCTTTCTTT
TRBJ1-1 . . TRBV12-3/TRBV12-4 CASKPAGGTEAFF TGTGCCAGCAAACCTGCCGGGGGCACTGAAGCTTTCTTT
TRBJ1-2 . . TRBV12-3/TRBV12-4 CASSRGIDYGYTF TGTGCCAGCAGCCGGGGAATCGACTATGGCTACACCTTC
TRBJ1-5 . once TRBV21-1 CASSTVGVKCNQPQHF TGTGCCAGCAGCACGGTAGGGGTCAAATGCAATCAGCCCCAGCATTTT
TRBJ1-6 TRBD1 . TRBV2 CASKMDRAIYNSPLHF TGTGCCAGCAAGATGGACAGGGCTATCTATAATTCACCCCTCCACTTT
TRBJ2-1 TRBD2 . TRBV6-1 CASSEASGTSGMQFF TGTGCCAGCAGTGAAGCGTCCGGGACTAGCGGGATGCAGTTCTTC
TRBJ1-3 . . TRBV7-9 CASSFGQFGNTIYF TGTGCCAGCAGCTTCGGACAGTTTGGAAACACCATATATTTT
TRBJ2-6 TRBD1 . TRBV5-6 CASSSWTGPSGANVLTF TGTGCCAGCAGCTCTTGGACAGGGCCCTCTGGGGCCAACGTCCTGACTTTC
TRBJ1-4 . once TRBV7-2 CASSLGVSTATNEKLFF TGTGCCAGCAGTCTCGGGGTCTCAACGGCAACTAATGAAAAACTGTTTTTT
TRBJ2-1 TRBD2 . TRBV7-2 CASSLVPSGPDNEQFF TGTGCCAGCAGCTTAGTCCCTAGCGGGCCAGACAATGAGCAGTTCTTC
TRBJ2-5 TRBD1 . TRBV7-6 CASSSRQGAEETQYF TGTGCCAGCAGCTCCCGACAGGGAGCAGAAGAGACCCAGTACTTC
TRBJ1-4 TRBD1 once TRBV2 CASGLTDRVSGEKLFF TGTGCCAGCGGCTTAACAGACAGGGTTAGCGGTGAAAAACTGTTTTTT
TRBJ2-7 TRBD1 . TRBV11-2 CASSSTGTGGYEQYF TGTGCCAGCAGCTCGACCGGGACAGGAGGATACGAGCAGTACTTC
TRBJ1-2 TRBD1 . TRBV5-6 CASSQMAWTGFLGYTF TGTGCCAGCAGCCAAATGGCGTGGACAGGATTTCTCGGCTACACCTTC
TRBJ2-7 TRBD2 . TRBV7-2 CASSQGLADLYEQYF TGTGCCAGCAGCCAGGGACTAGCGGACCTCTACGAGCAGTACTTC